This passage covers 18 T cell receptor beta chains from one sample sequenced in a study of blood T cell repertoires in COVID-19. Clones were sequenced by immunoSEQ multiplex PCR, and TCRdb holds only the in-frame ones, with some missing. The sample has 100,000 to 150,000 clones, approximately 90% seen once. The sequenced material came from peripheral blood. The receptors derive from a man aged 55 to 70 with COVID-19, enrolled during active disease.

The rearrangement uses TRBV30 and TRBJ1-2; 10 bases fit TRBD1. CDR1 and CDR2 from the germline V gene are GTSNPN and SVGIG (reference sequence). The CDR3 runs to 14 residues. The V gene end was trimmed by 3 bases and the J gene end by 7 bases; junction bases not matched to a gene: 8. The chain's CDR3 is CAWSVRQGARGYTF. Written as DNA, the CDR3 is TGTGCCTGGAGCGTCAGACAGGGGGCGCGTGGCTACACCTTC.

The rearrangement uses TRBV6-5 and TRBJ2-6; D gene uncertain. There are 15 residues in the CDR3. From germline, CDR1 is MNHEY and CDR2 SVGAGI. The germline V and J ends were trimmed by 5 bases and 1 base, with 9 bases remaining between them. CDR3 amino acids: CASSPVLSGANVLTF. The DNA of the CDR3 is TGTGCCAGCAGTCCAGTACTATCTGGGGCCAACGTCCTGACTTTC.

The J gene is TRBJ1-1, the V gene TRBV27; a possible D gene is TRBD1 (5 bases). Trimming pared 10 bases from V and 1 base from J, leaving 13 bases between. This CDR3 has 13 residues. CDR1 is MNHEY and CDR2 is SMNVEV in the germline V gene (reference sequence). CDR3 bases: TGTGCCACAGGGCAGGTGCCGAACACTGAAGCTTTCTTT. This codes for CATGQVPNTEAFF.

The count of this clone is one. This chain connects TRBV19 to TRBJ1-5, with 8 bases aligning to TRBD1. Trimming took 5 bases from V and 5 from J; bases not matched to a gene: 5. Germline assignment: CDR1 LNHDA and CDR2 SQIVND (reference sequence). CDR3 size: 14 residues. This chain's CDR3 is CASSARQGHQPQHF. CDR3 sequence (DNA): TGTGCCAGTAGTGCTAGACAGGGGCATCAGCCCCAGCATTTT.

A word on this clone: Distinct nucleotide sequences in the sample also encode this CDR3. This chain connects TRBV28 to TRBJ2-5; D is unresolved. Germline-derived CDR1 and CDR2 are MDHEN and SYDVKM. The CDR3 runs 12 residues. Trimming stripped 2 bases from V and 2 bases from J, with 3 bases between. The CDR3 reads CASSLPQETQYF. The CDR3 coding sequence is TGTGCCAGCAGTTTACCACAAGAGACCCAGTACTTC.

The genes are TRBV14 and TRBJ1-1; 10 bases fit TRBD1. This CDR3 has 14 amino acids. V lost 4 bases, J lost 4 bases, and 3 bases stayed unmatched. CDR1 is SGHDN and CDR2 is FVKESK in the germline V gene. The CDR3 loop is CASSRGQGITEAFF. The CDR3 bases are TGTGCCAGCAGCCGGGGACAGGGGATCACTGAAGCTTTCTTT.

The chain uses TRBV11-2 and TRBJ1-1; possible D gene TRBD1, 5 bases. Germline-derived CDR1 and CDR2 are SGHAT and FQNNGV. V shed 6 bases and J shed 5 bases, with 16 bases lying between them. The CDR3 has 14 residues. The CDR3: CASSSIGRGTEAFF. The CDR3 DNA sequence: TGTGCCAGCAGTTCCATCGGGAGGGGAACTGAAGCTTTCTTT.

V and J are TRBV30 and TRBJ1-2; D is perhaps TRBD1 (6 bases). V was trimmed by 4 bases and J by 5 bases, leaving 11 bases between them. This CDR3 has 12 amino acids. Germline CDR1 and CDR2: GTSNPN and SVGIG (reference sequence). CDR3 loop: CAWTGASYGYTF. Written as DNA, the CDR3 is TGTGCCTGGACAGGGGCTTCATATGGCTACACCTTC.

The CDR3 protein is CASSPPSNTEAFF. CDR3 nucleotides: TGTGCCAGTTCCCCCCCCTCGAACACTGAAGCTTTCTTT. This chain links TRBV19 with TRBJ1-1; no definite D call. This CDR3 is built from 13 residues. The V gene's germline CDR1 is LNHDA and CDR2 SQIVND (reference sequence). V gave up 8 bases and J gave up 1 base, with 11 bases separating them.

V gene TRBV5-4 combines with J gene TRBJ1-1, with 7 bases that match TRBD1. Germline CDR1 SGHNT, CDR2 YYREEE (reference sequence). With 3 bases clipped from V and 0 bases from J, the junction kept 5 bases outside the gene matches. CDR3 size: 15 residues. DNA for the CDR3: TGTGCCAGCAGCTGGGGACAGCGCATGAACACTGAAGCTTTCTTT. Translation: CASSWGQRMNTEAFF.

CDR3 sequence (DNA): TGTGCCAGCACCACGTTTGGGGGCAGGTATGGCTACACCTTC. This codes for CASTTFGGRYGYTF. The chain combines TRBV28 with TRBJ1-2; D might be TRBD1 (6 bases). The germline V gene has CDR1 MDHEN and CDR2 SYDVKM. With 7 bases removed from V and 5 bases from J, the gap between germline ends came to 17 bases. This CDR3 has 14 amino acids.

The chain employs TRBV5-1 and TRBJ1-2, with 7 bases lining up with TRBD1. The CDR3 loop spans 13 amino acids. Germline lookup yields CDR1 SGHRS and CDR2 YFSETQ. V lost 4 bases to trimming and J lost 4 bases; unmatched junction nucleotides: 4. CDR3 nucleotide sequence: TGCGCCAGCAGCCCAGGGGGGAGCTATGGCTACACCTTC. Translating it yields CASSPGGSYGYTF.

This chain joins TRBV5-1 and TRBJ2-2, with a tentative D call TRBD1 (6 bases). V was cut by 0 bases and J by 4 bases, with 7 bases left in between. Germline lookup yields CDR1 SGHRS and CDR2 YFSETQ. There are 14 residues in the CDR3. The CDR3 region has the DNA TGCGCCAGCAGCTTGGGAGGGGGCACCGGGGAGCTGTTTTTT. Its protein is CASSLGGGTGELFF. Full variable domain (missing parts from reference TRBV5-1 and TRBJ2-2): KAGVTQTPRYLIKTRGQQVTLSCSPISGHRSVSWYQQTPGQGLQFLFEYFSETQRNKGNFPGRFSGRQFSNSRSEMNVSTLELGDSALYLCASSLGGGTGELFFGEGSRLTVL.

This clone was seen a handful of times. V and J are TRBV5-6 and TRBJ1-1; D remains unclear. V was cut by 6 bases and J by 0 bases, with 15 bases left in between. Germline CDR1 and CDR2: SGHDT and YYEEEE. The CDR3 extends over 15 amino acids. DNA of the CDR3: TGTGCCAGCACCCTTGAGTACAGCTTGAACACTGAAGCTTTCTTT. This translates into CASTLEYSLNTEAFF.

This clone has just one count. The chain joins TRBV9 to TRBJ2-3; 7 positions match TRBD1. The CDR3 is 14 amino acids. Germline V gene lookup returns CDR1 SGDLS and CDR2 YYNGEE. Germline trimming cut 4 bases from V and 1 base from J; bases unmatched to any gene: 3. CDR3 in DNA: TGTGCCAGCAGCAGACAGGGTGGCACAGATACGCAGTATTTT. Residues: CASSRQGGTDTQYF.

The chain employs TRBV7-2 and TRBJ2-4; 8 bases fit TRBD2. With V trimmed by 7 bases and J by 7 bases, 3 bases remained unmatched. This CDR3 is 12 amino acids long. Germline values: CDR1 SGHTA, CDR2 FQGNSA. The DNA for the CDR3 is TGTGCCAGCACCAAGCGGGGGAACATTCAGTACTTC. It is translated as CASTKRGNIQYF.

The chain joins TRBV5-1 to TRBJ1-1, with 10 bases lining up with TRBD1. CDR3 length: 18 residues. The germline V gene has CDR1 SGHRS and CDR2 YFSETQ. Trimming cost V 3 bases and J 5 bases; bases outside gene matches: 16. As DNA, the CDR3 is TGCGCCAGCAGCTCCCCTCCGGGACAGGGGTCGATGAGTACTGAAGCTTTCTTT. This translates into CASSSPPGQGSMSTEAFF. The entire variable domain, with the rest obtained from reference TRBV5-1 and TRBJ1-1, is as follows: KAGVTQTPRYLIKTRGQQVTLSCSPISGHRSVSWYQQTPGQGLQFLFEYFSETQRNKGNFPGRFSGRQFSNSRSEMNVSTLELGDSALYLCASSSPPGQGSMSTEAFFGQGTRLTVV.

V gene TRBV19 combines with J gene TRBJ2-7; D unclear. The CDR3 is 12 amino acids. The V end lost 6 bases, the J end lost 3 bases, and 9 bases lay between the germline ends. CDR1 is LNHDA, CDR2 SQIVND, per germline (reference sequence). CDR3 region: CASSPDNYEQYF. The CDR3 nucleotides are TGTGCCAGTAGCCCCGACAACTACGAGCAGTACTTC.